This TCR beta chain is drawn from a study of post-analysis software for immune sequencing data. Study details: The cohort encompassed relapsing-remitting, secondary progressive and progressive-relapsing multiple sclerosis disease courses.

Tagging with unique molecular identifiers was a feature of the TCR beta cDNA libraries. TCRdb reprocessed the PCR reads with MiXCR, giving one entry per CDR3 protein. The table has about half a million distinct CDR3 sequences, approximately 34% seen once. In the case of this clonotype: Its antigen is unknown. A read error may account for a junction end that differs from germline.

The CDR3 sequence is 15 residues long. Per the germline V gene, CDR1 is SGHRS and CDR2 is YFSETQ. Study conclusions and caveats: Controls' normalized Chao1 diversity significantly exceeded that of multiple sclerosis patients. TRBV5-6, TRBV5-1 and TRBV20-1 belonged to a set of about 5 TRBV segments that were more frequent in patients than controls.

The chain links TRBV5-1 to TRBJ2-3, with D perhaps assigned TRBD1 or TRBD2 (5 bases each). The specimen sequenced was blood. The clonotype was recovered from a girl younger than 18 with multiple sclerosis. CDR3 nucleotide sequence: TGCGCCAGCTGGAACCTCGGGATGGGAACAGGTACGCAGTATTTT. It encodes CASWNLGMGTGTQYF.